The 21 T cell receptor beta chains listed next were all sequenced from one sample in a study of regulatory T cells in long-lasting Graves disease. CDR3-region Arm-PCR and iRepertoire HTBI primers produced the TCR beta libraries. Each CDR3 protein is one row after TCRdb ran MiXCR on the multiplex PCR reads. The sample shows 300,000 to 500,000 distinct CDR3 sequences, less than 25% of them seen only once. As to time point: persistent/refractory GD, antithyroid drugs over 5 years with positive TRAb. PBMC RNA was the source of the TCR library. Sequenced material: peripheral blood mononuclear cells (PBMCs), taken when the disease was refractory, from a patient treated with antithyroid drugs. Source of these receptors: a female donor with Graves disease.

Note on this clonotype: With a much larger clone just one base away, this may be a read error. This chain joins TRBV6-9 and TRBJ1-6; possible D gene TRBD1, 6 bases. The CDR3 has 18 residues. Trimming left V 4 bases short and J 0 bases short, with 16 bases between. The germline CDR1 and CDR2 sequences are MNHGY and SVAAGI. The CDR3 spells CASSSHEGDGSYNSPLHF. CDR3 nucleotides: TGTGCCAGCAGTTCCCATGAGGGGGACGGCTCCTATAATTCACCCCTCCACTTT.

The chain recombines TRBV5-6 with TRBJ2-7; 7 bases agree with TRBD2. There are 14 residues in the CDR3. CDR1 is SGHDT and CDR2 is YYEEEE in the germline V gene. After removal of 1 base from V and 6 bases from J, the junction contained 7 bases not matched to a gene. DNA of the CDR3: TGTGCCAGCAGCTTGTGGCCGACTAGCAGCGAGCAGTACTTC. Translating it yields CASSLWPTSSEQYF.

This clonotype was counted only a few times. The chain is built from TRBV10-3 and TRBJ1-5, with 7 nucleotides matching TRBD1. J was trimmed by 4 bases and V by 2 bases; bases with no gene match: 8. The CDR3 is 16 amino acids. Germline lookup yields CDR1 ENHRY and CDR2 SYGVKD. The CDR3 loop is CAISEVEGARNQPQHF. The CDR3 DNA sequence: TGTGCCATCAGTGAGGTGGAGGGGGCGCGGAATCAGCCCCAGCATTTT.

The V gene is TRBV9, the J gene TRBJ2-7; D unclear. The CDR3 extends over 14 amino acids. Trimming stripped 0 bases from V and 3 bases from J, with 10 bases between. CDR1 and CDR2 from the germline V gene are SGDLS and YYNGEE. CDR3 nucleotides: TGTGCCAGCAGCGTAGATGGGCAGTTCTACGAGCAGTACTTC. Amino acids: CASSVDGQFYEQYF.

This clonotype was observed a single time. The CDR3 reads CASSESGQGGGEKLFF. The CDR3 DNA sequence: TGCGCCAGCAGTGAGTCCGGACAGGGGGGTGGTGAAAAACTGTTTTTT. The chain is built from TRBV10-2 and TRBJ1-4; 10 nucleotides line up with TRBD1. Trimming cost V 0 bases and J 7 bases; bases outside gene matches: 5. The germline gives CDR1 WSHSY, CDR2 SAAADI. The length of the CDR3 is 16 residues.

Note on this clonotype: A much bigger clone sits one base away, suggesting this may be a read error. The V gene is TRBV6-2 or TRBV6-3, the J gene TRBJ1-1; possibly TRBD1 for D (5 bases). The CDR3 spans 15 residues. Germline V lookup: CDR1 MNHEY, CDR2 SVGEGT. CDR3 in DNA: TGTGCCAGCAGTTACTCCAGGGAGGGTCGGACTGGAGCTTTCTTT. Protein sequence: CASSYSREGRTGAFF.

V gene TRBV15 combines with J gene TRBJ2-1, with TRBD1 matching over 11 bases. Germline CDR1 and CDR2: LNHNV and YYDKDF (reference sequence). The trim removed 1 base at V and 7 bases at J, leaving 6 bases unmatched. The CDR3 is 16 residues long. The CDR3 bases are TGTGCCACCAGCAGAGCCGGACAGGGGGCGGGTAATGAGCAGTTCTTC. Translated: CATSRAGQGAGNEQFF. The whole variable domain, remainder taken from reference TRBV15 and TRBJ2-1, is DAMVIQNPRYQVTQFGKPVTLSCSQTLNHNVMYWYQQKSSQAPKLLFHYYDKDFNNEADTPDNFQSRRPNTSFCFLDIRSPGLGDTAMYLCATSRAGQGAGNEQFFGPGTRLTVL.

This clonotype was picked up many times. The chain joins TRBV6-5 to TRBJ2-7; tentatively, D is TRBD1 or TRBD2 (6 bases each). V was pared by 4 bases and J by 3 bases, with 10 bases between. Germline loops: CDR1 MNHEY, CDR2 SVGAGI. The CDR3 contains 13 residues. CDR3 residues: CASSSGAIYEQYF. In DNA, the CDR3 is TGTGCCAGCAGTTCGGGGGCTATCTACGAGCAGTACTTC.

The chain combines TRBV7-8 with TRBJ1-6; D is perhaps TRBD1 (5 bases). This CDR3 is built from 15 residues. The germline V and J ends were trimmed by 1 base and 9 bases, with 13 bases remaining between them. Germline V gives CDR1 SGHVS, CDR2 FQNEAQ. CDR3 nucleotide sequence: TGTGCCAGCAGCTTAGTAGGGGTGGGTGGTTCACCCCTCCACTTT. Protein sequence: CASSLVGVGGSPLHF.

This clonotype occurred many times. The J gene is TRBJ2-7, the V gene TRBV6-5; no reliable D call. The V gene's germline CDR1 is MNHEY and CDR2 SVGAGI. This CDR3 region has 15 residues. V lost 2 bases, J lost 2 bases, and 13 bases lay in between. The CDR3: CASSYPGSRTYEQYF. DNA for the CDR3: TGTGCCAGCAGTTACCCCGGAAGTAGGACCTACGAGCAGTACTTC.

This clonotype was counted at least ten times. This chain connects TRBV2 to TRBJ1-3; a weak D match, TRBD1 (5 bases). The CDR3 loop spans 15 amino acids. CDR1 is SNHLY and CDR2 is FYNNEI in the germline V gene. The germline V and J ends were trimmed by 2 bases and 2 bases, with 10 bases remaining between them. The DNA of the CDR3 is TGTGCCAGCAGTGAAATGCAGACAGCTGGAAACACCATATATTTT. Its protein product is CASSEMQTAGNTIYF.

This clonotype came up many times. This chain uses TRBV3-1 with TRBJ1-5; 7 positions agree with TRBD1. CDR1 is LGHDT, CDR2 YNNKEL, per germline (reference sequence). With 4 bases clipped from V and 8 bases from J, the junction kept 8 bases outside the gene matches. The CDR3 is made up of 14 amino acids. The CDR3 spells CASSLTGAREPQHF. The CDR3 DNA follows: TGTGCCAGCAGCCTAACAGGGGCGCGGGAGCCCCAGCATTTT.

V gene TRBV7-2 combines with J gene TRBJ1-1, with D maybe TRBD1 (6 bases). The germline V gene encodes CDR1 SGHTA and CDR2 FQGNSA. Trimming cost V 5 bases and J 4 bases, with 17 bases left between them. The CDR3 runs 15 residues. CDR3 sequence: CASSPPTKGGTEAFF. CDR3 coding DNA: TGTGCCAGCAGCCCTCCTACGAAGGGGGGCACTGAAGCTTTCTTT.

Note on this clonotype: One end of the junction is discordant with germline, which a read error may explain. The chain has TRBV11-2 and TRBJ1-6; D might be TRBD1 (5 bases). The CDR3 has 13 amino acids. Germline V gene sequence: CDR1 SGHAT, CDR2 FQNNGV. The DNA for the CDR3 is TGCGCCAGCAGCCAAATTTGGGGGGCACCCCTCCACTTT. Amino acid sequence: CASSQIWGAPLHF.

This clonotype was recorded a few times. CDR3 sequence: CASSSGPTGTTYTGELFF. DNA of the CDR3: TGTGCCAGCAGCTCCGGTCCCACCGGGACCACCTACACCGGGGAGCTGTTTTTT. This chain joins TRBV7-9 and TRBJ2-2; either TRBD1 or TRBD2 may supply D (5 bases each). Germline CDR1 SEHNR, CDR2 FQNEAQ (reference sequence). The CDR3 runs to 18 residues. The ends were cut back, 4 bases at V and 3 bases at J, with 21 bases in the middle. The full variable domain, in which reference TRBV7-9 and TRBJ2-2 provide the parts outside the CDR3, is DTGVSQNPRHKITKRGQNVTFRCDPISEHNRLYWYRQTLGQGPEFLTYFQNEAQLEKSRLLSDRFSAERPKGSFSTLEIQRTEQGDSAMYLCASSSGPTGTTYTGELFFGEGSRLTVL.

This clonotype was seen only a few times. CDR3 amino acids: CASSQGDEQGWSNQPQHF. The DNA for the CDR3 is TGCGCCAGCAGCCAAGGGGACGAACAGGGGTGGAGCAATCAGCCCCAGCATTTT. The chain employs TRBV4-1 and TRBJ1-5; 7 bases are a match to TRBD1. Germline-derived CDR1 and CDR2 are MGHRA and YSYEKL. Trimming removed 1 base from V and 1 base from J; junction bases left unmatched: 10. This CDR3 has 18 amino acids.

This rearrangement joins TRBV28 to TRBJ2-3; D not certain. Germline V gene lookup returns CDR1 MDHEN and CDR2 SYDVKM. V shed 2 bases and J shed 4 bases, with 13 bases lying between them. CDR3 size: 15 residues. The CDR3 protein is CASSLTPTTSDTQYF. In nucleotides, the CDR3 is TGTGCCAGCAGTTTAACCCCTACGACCTCAGATACGCAGTATTTT.

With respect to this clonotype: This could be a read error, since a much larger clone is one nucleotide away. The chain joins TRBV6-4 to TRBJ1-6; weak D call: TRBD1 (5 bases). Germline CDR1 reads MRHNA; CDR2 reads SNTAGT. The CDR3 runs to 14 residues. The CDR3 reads CASSPSGTNSPLRF. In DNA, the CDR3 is TGTGCCAGCAGCCCCTCGGGGACGAATTCACCCCTCCGCTTT.

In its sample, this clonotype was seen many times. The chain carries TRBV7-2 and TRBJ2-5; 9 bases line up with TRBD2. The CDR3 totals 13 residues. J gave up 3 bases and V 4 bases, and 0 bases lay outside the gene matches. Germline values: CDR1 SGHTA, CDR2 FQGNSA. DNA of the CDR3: TGTGCCAGCAGCTCTAGCGGGAAAGAGACCCAGTACTTC. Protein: CASSSSGKETQYF.

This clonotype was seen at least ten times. As DNA, the CDR3 is TGTGCCAGCAGCTCCGCGGGACTAGTCCCGAAGGACGAGCAGTACTTC. This gives the protein CASSSAGLVPKDEQYF. This chain links TRBV7-8 with TRBJ2-7, with 8 positions matching TRBD2. There are 16 residues in the CDR3. Germline CDR1 SGHVS, CDR2 FQNEAQ. V was pared by 4 bases and J by 5 bases, with 13 bases of the junction left unmatched. The full variable domain, in which reference TRBV7-8 and TRBJ2-7 provide the parts outside the CDR3, is GAGVSQSPRYKVAKRGQDVALRCDPISGHVSLFWYQQALGQGPEFLTYFQNEAQLDKSGLPSDRFFAERPEGSVSTLKIQRTQQEDSAVYLCASSSAGLVPKDEQYFGPGTRLTVT.

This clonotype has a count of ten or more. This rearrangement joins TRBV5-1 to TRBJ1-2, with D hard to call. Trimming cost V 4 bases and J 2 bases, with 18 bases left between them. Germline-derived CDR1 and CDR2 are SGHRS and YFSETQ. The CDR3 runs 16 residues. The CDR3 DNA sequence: TGCGCCAGCAGCCCCCGGGCCGCCCTGGGCAACTATGGCTACACCTTC. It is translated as CASSPRAALGNYGYTF.